Detailed here is one T cell receptor beta chain. What it binds is unknown. These data belong to a study of T cell responses to AZD1222 COVID-19 vaccine. Study results and caveats: Repertoire sampling occurred only after the peak T cell response. CD4 TCRs associated with vaccination spanned spike, dominating at 160-218 and 743-854.

The CDR3 has 15 amino acids. V gave up 3 bases and J gave up 2 bases; unmatched junction bases: 5. CDR1 MNHEY and CDR2 SMNVEV come from the germline V gene (reference sequence). Generated by immunoSEQ multiplex PCR, the TCRdb table keeps only in-frame clones and is missing some. The sample shows around 100,000 clones, about 87% of them seen only once. This clonotype originated in an adult in good health. The chain links TRBV27 to TRBJ2-7; TRBD1 aligns across 9 bases. Source: peripheral blood, taken on day 0 of AZD1222 vaccination. The CDR3 DNA reads as TGTGCCAGCAGTTTGTCGGGACAGGGCCCCTACGAGCAGTACTTC. Translated: CASSLSGQGPYEQYF.